The rows below give T cell receptor beta chains drawn from one sample of a study of human T cells and chemical hapten exposure. One entry per CDR3 protein results from TCRdb running MiXCR on the RACE reads. The table lists tens of thousands of distinct CDR3 sequences, 10% to 15% of them singletons. Sequences were derived from whole blood, sampled in connection with sensitization to the hapten diphenylcyclopropenone (DPC). Receptors originate from a woman in her thirties or forties with alopecia areata. Some clones in this sample may be carry-over from other donors' samples. CDR3s include the opening cysteine and the closing phenylalanine or tryptophan. The order of the fields is clone size, J gene, V gene, D gene, CDR3 DNA, CDR3 protein. The D gene is left open where the match is weak. Some rows have no size entry. The others give once, few or many, or a class for an expanded clone.

many,TRBJ2-3,TRBV7-3,TRBD1,TGTGCCAGCAGCTGGGGACAGGGCCTAGATACGCAGTATTTT,CASSWGQGLDTQYF
medium-sized,TRBJ2-2,TRBV3-1,-,TGTGCCAGCAGCCCCAGGCGGAGGACCAACACCGGGGAGCTGTTTTTT,CASSPRRRTNTGELFF
many,TRBJ2-2,TRBV6-5,-,TGTGCCAGCTCCCTCAAGGGGGAGGGGGCCGGGGAGCTGTTTTTT,CASSLKGEGAGELFF
-,TRBJ1-1,TRBV28,-,TGTGCCAGCAGCTCCACGGGGAACACTGAAGCTTTCTTT,CASSSTGNTEAFF
many,TRBJ1-5,TRBV3-1,-,TGTGCCGCCGGGGCGATGGGGAATCAGCCCCAGCATTTT,CAAGAMGNQPQHF
few,TRBJ2-7,TRBV7-2,TRBD2,TGTGCCAGCAGCCCCTGGTCGGGACTAGCGGGAGCACTCTCCTACGAGCAGTACTTC,CASSPWSGLAGALSYEQYF
many,TRBJ1-5,TRBV7-2,-,TGTGCCAGCAGCTCGCGCAAAGGCCAGCCCCAGCATTTT,CASSSRKGQPQHF
many,TRBJ2-7,TRBV7-9,-,TGTGCCAGCAGCTTTCCCGACAGATACTACGAGCAGTACTTC,CASSFPDRYYEQYF
many,TRBJ2-5,TRBV20-1,-,TGCAGTGCTAGGGTCCCCGACTCGACGGAGACCCAGTACTTC,CSARVPDSTETQYF
many,TRBJ1-1,TRBV12-2,-,TGTGCAAGTCGTCGGCCCGGGACAGACTATTCCCCTATGAACACTGAAGCTTTCTTT,CASRRPGTDYSPMNTEAFF
many,TRBJ2-7,TRBV27,-,TGTGCCAGCAGTTCCCTAAGGGGACCTACCTACGAGCAGTACTTC,CASSSLRGPTYEQYF
many,TRBJ2-1,TRBV6-2/TRBV6-3,-,TGTGCCAGCAGTTTTTACTCCTACAATGAGCAGTTCTTC,CASSFYSYNEQFF
-,TRBJ1-4,TRBV5-4,-,TGTGCCAGCAGCTTGGCCCCGGCGGTGGCTAATGAAAAACTGATTTTT,CASSLAPAVANEKLIF
many,TRBJ2-2,TRBV14,-,TGTGCCAGCAGCCAAGGGGATAGATTCACCGGGGAGCTGTTTTTT,CASSQGDRFTGELFF
-,TRBJ2-3,TRBV19,TRBD2,TGTGCCAGTAGTATAAAGGGACTAGCCCTTGAGGAAAAGACGCAGTATTTT,CASSIKGLALEEKTQYF
few,TRBJ2-5,TRBV20-1,-,TGCAGTGCTAGAGATCGATATCGGGGTCAAGAGACCCAGTACTTC,CSARDRYRGQETQYF
few,TRBJ1-2,TRBV10-3,TRBD1,TGTGCCACCCAGGGTTCCGGGACAGACTATGGCTACACCTTC,CATQGSGTDYGYTF
-,TRBJ2-1,TRBV28,-,TGTGCCAGCAGTCGGTTGTTCGTTAGGGATGAGCAGTTCTTC,CASSRLFVRDEQFF
-,TRBJ1-1,TRBV29-1,TRBD1,TGCAGCGTGGGGGACAGGGTATTCACTGAAGCTTTCTTT,CSVGDRVFTEAFF
-,TRBJ2-7,TRBV11-3,TRBD2,TGTGCCAGCAGCTGGGGGGGGACGGACGAGCAGTACTTC,CASSWGGTDEQYF
-,TRBJ2-3,TRBV29-1,-,TGCAGCGTTGCGACAGGATTTTCAGATACGCAGTATTTT,CSVATGFSDTQYF
many,TRBJ2-3,TRBV5-6,TRBD2,TGTGCCAGCAGCTTGCTAGCGGGGGTAGTCACAGATACGCAGTATTTT,CASSLLAGVVTDTQYF
many,TRBJ2-7,TRBV11-2,-,TGTGCCAGCAGCTTATCAGAAACCTACGAGCAGTACTTC,CASSLSETYEQYF
many,TRBJ2-7,TRBV18,-,TGTGCCAGCTCACCACAGGGGATCTACGAGCAGTACTTC,CASSPQGIYEQYF
many,TRBJ1-6,TRBV4-1,TRBD1,TGCGCCAGCAGCCAAAGGGACAGGGGGGAATCACCCCTCCACTTT,CASSQRDRGESPLHF
many,TRBJ2-7,TRBV20-1,TRBD1,TGCAGTGCTAGTGACAGGGCGGCCTACGAGCAGTACTTC,CSASDRAAYEQYF
many,TRBJ2-7,TRBV14,-,TGTGCCAGCAGCCAACTTCAGACAGGTTCCTACGAGCAGTACTTC,CASSQLQTGSYEQYF
many,TRBJ2-7,TRBV4-3,-,TGCGCCAGCAGCCAAGATTCCAGCGACTACGAGCAGTACTTC,CASSQDSSDYEQYF
few,TRBJ2-5,TRBV10-3,-,TGTGCCACCGGCCCGGGACCACAAGAGACCCAGTACTTC,CATGPGPQETQYF
-,TRBJ1-5,TRBV20-1,-,TGCAGTGCTACTCAAGGAGATCAGCCCCAGCATTTT,CSATQGDQPQHF
-,TRBJ2-7,TRBV7-9,-,TGTGCCAGCGACCGGACTGGCTACTACGAGCAGTACTTC,CASDRTGYYEQYF
medium-sized,TRBJ2-5,TRBV18,-,TGTGCCAGCTCAGCACAAGAGACCCAGTACTTC,CASSAQETQYF
few,TRBJ2-5,TRBV28,TRBD2,TGTGCCAGCAGTTCGGGGGGAGTCGAGACCCAGTACTTC,CASSSGGVETQYF
-,TRBJ2-4,TRBV20-1,-,TGCAGTGCCGAGGTCGGAGTTCAGAACATTCAGTACTTC,CSAEVGVQNIQYF
many,TRBJ2-2,TRBV7-6,-,TGTGCCAGCAGCTTAGAGAATGCTCCGAACACCGGGGAGCTGTTTTTT,CASSLENAPNTGELFF
few,TRBJ2-7,TRBV7-9,-,TGTGCCAGCAGCTTGTCGACAGGATTAAGCTCCTACGAGCAGTACTTC,CASSLSTGLSSYEQYF
many,TRBJ1-1,TRBV13,-,TGTGCCAGCAGCTTAGGCCTCTCTCCCAGGGGAGGAGCTGAAGCTTTCTTT,CASSLGLSPRGGAEAFF
few,TRBJ1-2,TRBV7-9,-,TGTGCCAGCAGCTTAGGACTGTCAAACTATGGCTACACCTTC,CASSLGLSNYGYTF
few,TRBJ2-1,TRBV11-1,TRBD2,TGTGCCAGCAGCTTAGCGGGGACTAGCGACGGTGAGCAGTTCTTC,CASSLAGTSDGEQFF
many,TRBJ2-1,TRBV23-1,TRBD1,TGCGCCAGCAGCCCCACAGGGGACAGAGACAATGAGCAGTTCTTC,CASSPTGDRDNEQFF